This T cell receptor (beta chain) was found in a study of blood T cell repertoires in COVID-19. Sequencing was performed with immunoSEQ multiplex PCR; in TCRdb, only in-frame clones are kept and a portion is missing. Seen here are fewer than 250,000 clones, roughly 89% observed once, and the top ten hold 2.6%. This CDR3 contains 12 residues. Germline CDR1 reads MDHEN; CDR2 reads SYDVKM. V lost 8 bases to trimming and J lost 6 bases, with 11 bases between them. Sequencing was performed on PBMCs or T cells enriched from blood (not recorded which). J is TRBJ2-4 and V is TRBV28; D remains unclear. This receptor was obtained from a woman aged 25 to 39 with acute COVID-19. CDR3 coding DNA: TGTGCCAGCGCCAAGCCTCGAAACATTCAGTACTTC. Its protein product is CASAKPRNIQYF.